The sequence of this TCR beta chain was determined in a study of shared clonotypes between healthy human individuals. Study findings and constraints: Generation probabilities of non-shared clonotypes were lower (relative to those shared by all four donors). Incompleteness in sorted-subset sequencing, despite large depth, was shown by rarefaction.

The assay was immunoSEQ multiplex PCR, and TCRdb's table has in-frame clones only and misses some. The sample lists 2,500,000 or so clones; more than 90% were seen once. This clone was seen a single time. Its specificity is not known. V shed 0 bases and J 1 base; nucleotides not matched to a gene: 5. Per the germline V gene, CDR1 is SEHNR and CDR2 is FQNEAQ (reference sequence). This CDR3 has 18 residues. The rearrangement uses TRBV7-9 and TRBJ1-4; 10 bases map to TRBD1. This sequence originates from a young man in good health. The sample consisted of naive CD4+ T cells sorted from blood. Subset in this sample: CD45RA+ positively selected. CDR3 region: CASSLAIDRGRTNEKLFF. CDR3 DNA sequence: TGTGCCAGCAGCTTAGCGATAGACAGGGGGCGAACTAATGAAAAACTGTTTTTT. Based on the CDR3 plus reference TRBV7-9 and TRBJ1-4, the full variable domain is DTGVSQNPRHKITKRGQNVTFRCDPISEHNRLYWYRQTLGQGPEFLTYFQNEAQLEKSRLLSDRFSAERPKGSFSTLEIQRTEQGDSAMYLCASSLAIDRGRTNEKLFFGSGTQLSVL.